This T cell receptor (beta chain) comes out of a study of CD8 T cells in ankylosing spondylitis. Study conclusions and caveats: Ankylosing spondylitis blood appeared to carry a characteristic TCR beta motif of roughly 8 highly homologous variants. Reportedly, matched ankylosing spondylitis synovial fluid was significantly enriched for disease-linked clones.

This CDR3 contains 14 residues. Trimming shortened V by 5 bases and J by 0 bases, and 8 bases separated the two germline ends. Germline assignment: CDR1 MNHEY and CDR2 SMNVEV (reference sequence). The table lists this clonotype with many counts. Its antigen is not identified. Quantitative molecular-barcoded 5'-RACE generated the TCR beta libraries. TCRdb reanalysed the 5' RACE reads using MiXCR and keeps one entry per CDR3 protein. The sample shows 150,000 to 200,000 distinct CDR3 sequences, roughly 13% of them seen only once. Material: blood, either unsorted or a sorted T cell fraction (not recorded which). The chain has TRBV27 and TRBJ2-4, with D hard to call. The clonotype was recovered from a male donor with ankylosing spondylitis or in good health (not recorded which). This chain's CDR3 is CASSPDLAKNIQYF. Here the CDR3 DNA reads TGTGCCAGCAGTCCCGACCTAGCCAAAAACATTCAGTACTTC.